Each of the 10 T cell receptor beta chains below was sequenced from the same sample in a study of blood T cell repertoires in COVID-19. Measured with immunoSEQ multiplex PCR; TCRdb has only the in-frame clones, and not every one. The sample lists roughly 120,000 clones; around 85% were seen once. The specimen sequenced was peripheral blood. The receptor set was obtained from a woman aged 60-75 years with COVID-19, enrolled during active disease.

The genes are TRBV5-1 and TRBJ2-3; 7 bases are shared with TRBD1. V lost 1 base, J lost 4 bases, and 3 bases stayed unmatched. The CDR3 runs to 14 residues. Germline V gene sequence: CDR1 SGHRS, CDR2 YFSETQ. The CDR3 spells CASSLTQGADTQYF. The DNA of the CDR3 is TGCGCCAGCAGCTTGACGCAGGGGGCAGATACGCAGTATTTT.

The J gene is TRBJ1-1, the V gene TRBV10-2; no firm D call. Germline CDR1 is WSHSY and CDR2 is SAAADI. Trimming removed 2 bases at V and 6 bases at J, with 7 bases between. CDR3 length equals 12 residues. The CDR3 region is CASSEAQAEAFF. CDR3 DNA: TGCGCCAGCAGTGAGGCCCAGGCTGAAGCTTTCTTT.

The chain combines TRBV15 with TRBJ1-4; 7 bases map to TRBD1. This CDR3 spans 16 amino acids. Germline-derived CDR1 and CDR2 are LNHNV and YYDKDF (reference sequence). V was pared by 4 bases and J by 1 base, with 6 bases of the junction left unmatched. This CDR3 is CATSKEGALTNEKLFF. CDR3 sequence (DNA): TGTGCCACCAGCAAGGAGGGGGCACTAACTAATGAAAAACTGTTTTTT.

The V and J genes are TRBV5-8 and TRBJ2-2; 8 bases are shared with TRBD1. V lost 0 bases to trimming and J lost 4 bases; unmatched junction nucleotides: 5. Germline CDR1 is SGHTS and CDR2 is YDEGEE. This CDR3 has 16 amino acids. CDR3 coding DNA: TGTGCCAGCAGCTTGGAAGGACAGGGAGGCACCGGGGAGCTGTTTTTT. It specifies CASSLEGQGGTGELFF.

V gene TRBV11-3 combines with J gene TRBJ2-7; D is perhaps TRBD1 (6 bases). The germline V and J ends were trimmed by 3 bases and 3 bases, with 12 bases remaining between them. CDR1 is SGHNT and CDR2 is YENEEA in the germline V gene. The CDR3 length is 14 residues. The CDR3 DNA sequence: TGTGCCAGCAGCTTGGAACCACAGGGCTACGAGCAGTACTTC. Its translation is CASSLEPQGYEQYF.

Only a few counts were recorded for this clone. The CDR3 region is CASSPRLGQGSLTGQETQYF. CDR3 nucleotides: TGTGCCAGCAGTCCCCGACTAGGACAGGGTTCGTTGACTGGCCAAGAGACCCAGTACTTC. The chain joins TRBV27 to TRBJ2-5, with 8 bases aligning to TRBD1. The CDR3 runs 20 residues. Germline lookup yields CDR1 MNHEY and CDR2 SMNVEV (reference sequence). J lost 1 base, V lost 5 bases, and 21 bases had no gene match.

The chain employs TRBV7-9 and TRBJ2-1; 11 nucleotides match TRBD2. V gave up 3 bases and J gave up 10 bases; unmatched junction bases: 8. The germline gives CDR1 SEHNR, CDR2 FQNEAQ (reference sequence). This CDR3 comprises 15 residues. The CDR3, as DNA: TGTGCCAGCAGCTTGAGTAGCGGGGGGGCCGTCGAGCAGTTCTTC. This codes for CASSLSSGGAVEQFF.

The chain recombines TRBV7-9 with TRBJ1-2, with D possibly matching TRBD1 (5 bases). This CDR3 spans 13 amino acids. V was pared by 8 bases and J by 2 bases, with 12 bases between. Germline CDR1 reads SEHNR; CDR2 reads FQNEAQ (reference sequence). The CDR3 sequence: CASAGHDNYGYTF. The CDR3 nucleotides are TGTGCCAGCGCAGGACACGACAACTATGGCTACACCTTC. The full variable domain, its missing parts supplied by reference TRBV7-9 and TRBJ1-2, is DTGVSQNPRHKITKRGQNVTFRCDPISEHNRLYWYRQTLGQGPEFLTYFQNEAQLEKSRLLSDRFSAERPKGSFSTLEIQRTEQGDSAMYLCASAGHDNYGYTFGSGTRLTVV.

This clone was observed a handful of times. The chain is built from TRBV6-5 and TRBJ1-2; D is undetermined. The CDR3 length is 12 residues. Germline CDR1 is MNHEY and CDR2 is SVGAGI. Trimming pared 7 bases from V and 8 bases from J, leaving 14 bases between. The CDR3 DNA is TGTGCCAGCACCTCAGGCAGTTGGGGCTACACCTTC. Encoded protein: CASTSGSWGYTF.

The chain joins TRBV6-5 to TRBJ2-2, with D unclear. Trimming stripped 3 bases from V and 5 bases from J, with 10 bases between. The CDR3 covers 14 residues. The V gene's germline CDR1 is MNHEY and CDR2 SVGAGI. The CDR3 here is CASSYLSPTGELFF. DNA of the CDR3: TGTGCCAGCAGTTATCTAAGCCCTACCGGGGAGCTGTTTTTT.